The 13 T cell receptor beta chains given below trace back to one sample, sequenced in a study of control samples from healthy donors and cancer patients. This table comes from immunoSEQ multiplex PCR, and its TCRdb copy is limited to in-frame clones, with some not included. This table has roughly 120,000 clones, 70% to 90% appearing once. The sample taken for sequencing was blood. These receptors were obtained from a man between 35 and 55 years old in good health.

The chain couples TRBV9 to TRBJ2-6; D uncertain. Germline lookup yields CDR1 SGDLS and CDR2 YYNGEE. This CDR3 has 15 residues. Trimming pared 4 bases from V and 3 bases from J, leaving 11 bases between. In DNA form, the CDR3 reads TGTGCCAGCAGCCCGGTCGGTTTTGGGGCCAACGTCCTGACTTTC. Encoded protein: CASSPVGFGANVLTF.

This sequence joins TRBV19 and TRBJ1-4, with TRBD1 as a possible D gene (6 bases). Looked up from germline, CDR1 is LNHDA and CDR2 is SQIVND (reference sequence). The CDR3 runs to 15 residues. Trimming removed 3 bases from V and 4 bases from J, with 12 bases in between. The CDR3, as DNA: TGTGCCAGTAGTATTTGGGGGGCGATTAATGAAAAACTGTTTTTT. It translates to CASSIWGAINEKLFF. The whole variable domain, filled in from reference TRBV19 and TRBJ1-4, reads DGGITQSPKYLFRKEGQNVTLSCEQNLNHDAMYWYRQDPGQGLRLIYYSQIVNDFQKGDIAEGYSVSREKKESFPLTVTSAQKNPTAFYLCASSIWGAINEKLFFGSGTQLSVL.

The V call is TRBV9, the J call TRBJ1-1; 8 bases agree with TRBD1. The germline V gene encodes CDR1 SGDLS and CDR2 YYNGEE. The CDR3 sequence is 15 residues long. J was trimmed by 1 base and V by 3 bases; bases with no gene match: 5. Written as DNA, the CDR3 is TGTGCCAGCAGCGGCGGACAGGGTAGGAACACTGAAGCTTTCTTT. Its translation: CASSGGQGRNTEAFF.

This chain uses TRBV29-1 with TRBJ2-7, with a possible D match to TRBD1 (5 bases). Germline V CDR1 and CDR2: SQVTM, ANQGSEA. V was shortened by 0 bases and J by 5 bases, with 11 bases between the two germline ends. The CDR3 length is 13 residues. DNA of the CDR3: TGCAGCGTTGAAGAGGGCAGGGCAAACGAGCAGTACTTC. It yields the protein CSVEEGRANEQYF.

The chain combines TRBV20-1 with TRBJ2-3; the match to TRBD2 covers 9 bases. The CDR3 loop spans 14 amino acids. Trimming cost V 3 bases and J 5 bases; bases outside gene matches: 6. Looked up from germline, CDR1 is DFQATT and CDR2 is SNEGSKA (reference sequence). The CDR3 DNA is TGCAGTGCTAGTAGTGCGGGGGGGCAAGATACGCAGTATTTT. The encoded protein is CSASSAGGQDTQYF.

The chain is built from TRBV24-1 and TRBJ2-5, with 7 bases fitting TRBD1. CDR1 is KGHDR and CDR2 is SFDVKD in the germline V gene. V lost 7 bases and J lost 5; bases outside the gene matches: 0. This CDR3 contains 11 residues. CDR3 coding DNA: TGTGCCACCAGCAGGGGGGAGACCCAGTACTTC. It codes for CATSRGETQYF.

This clone was found a few times. The rearrangement joins TRBV24-1 to TRBJ1-4; D remains ambiguous. The CDR3 has 13 amino acids. Germline loops: CDR1 KGHDR, CDR2 SFDVKD. Trimming took 4 bases from V and 13 from J, leaving 15 bases between them. As DNA, the CDR3 is TGTGCCACCAGTGACACCGGGTCCCGGGCACTGTTTTTT. This sequence encodes CATSDTGSRALFF.

The rearrangement links TRBV5-1 to TRBJ1-5, with 8 bases aligning to TRBD1. The J segment lost 3 bases and the V segment lost 5 bases, leaving 7 bases of the junction unmatched. This CDR3 contains 15 residues. The V gene's germline CDR1 is SGHRS and CDR2 YFSETQ. This CDR3 is CASRMTGAYNQPQHF. The CDR3 DNA reads as TGCGCCAGCAGAATGACAGGGGCGTACAATCAGCCCCAGCATTTT.

The chain recombines TRBV5-4 with TRBJ1-6, with TRBD1 matching 8 bases. V trimming: 4 bases; J trimming: 7 bases; junction bases outside the gene matches: 10. This CDR3 has 16 residues. CDR1 and CDR2 from the germline V gene are SGHNT and YYREEE (reference sequence). The CDR3 loop reads CASSTPRTGKNSPLHF. CDR3 coding DNA: TGTGCCAGCAGCACCCCTCGGACAGGGAAAAATTCACCCCTCCACTTT.

This clone appeared once. The chain carries TRBV23-1 and TRBJ1-6; D is uncertain. TRBV23-1 belongs to the ORF category, with a function that is uncertain. Trimming took 6 bases from V and 0 from J, leaving 12 bases between them. This CDR3 spans 16 amino acids. CDR3 bases: TGCGCCAGCAGCTACAGTAAGTGCTCCTATAATTCACCCCTCCACTTT. This codes for CASSYSKCSYNSPLHF.

This clone was recorded a few times. The chain is built from TRBV4-1 and TRBJ1-5; maybe TRBD1 (5 bases). CDR3 length: 17 residues. V was cut by 3 bases and J by 4 bases, with 19 bases left in between. Germline values: CDR1 MGHRA, CDR2 YSYEKL. CDR3 sequence: CASSQSGVGVGNQPQHF. In nucleotides, the CDR3 is TGCGCCAGCAGCCAGAGCGGGGTGGGGGTAGGGAATCAGCCCCAGCATTTT.

The J gene is TRBJ2-5, the V gene TRBV6-2 or TRBV6-3, with 9 positions matching TRBD2. The CDR3 has 15 amino acids. Germline CDR1 is MNHEY and CDR2 is SVGEGT. V lost 4 bases, J lost 2 bases, and 5 bases stayed unmatched. In nucleotides, the CDR3 is TGTGCCAGCAGTTTTGGGCGGGGGGGACAAGAGACCCAGTACTTC. Its protein product is CASSFGRGGQETQYF.

The CDR3 protein is CASSDSRNQPQHF. DNA of the CDR3: TGTGCCAGTAGCGACAGTAGGAATCAGCCCCAGCATTTT. The chain carries TRBV19 and TRBJ1-5; a weak D match, TRBD1 (5 bases). The V gene lost 6 bases and the J gene lost 4 bases, with 10 bases spanning the gap. This CDR3 has 13 residues. Germline CDR1 LNHDA, CDR2 SQIVND (reference sequence).